This TCR beta chain comes out of a study of blood T cell repertoires in COVID-19. About the research overall: There were acute and convalescent COVID-19 samples, and they came from the United States, Italy and Spain. In each case, the material was cDNA or gDNA derived from T cells, B-cell-depleted T cells, or PBMCs.

Per the original methods: Cell counts per sample came from amplifying reference gene primers. This table comes from immunoSEQ multiplex PCR, and its TCRdb copy is limited to in-frame clones, with some not included. V and J calls and clone size follow that table, whereas D and trimming were derived from the DNA. The table has some 700,000 clones, 85% to 90% seen once; the top ten hold roughly 0.26%. The sample comprised peripheral blood. The receptor was derived from a woman aged 18-29 years with acute or convalescent COVID-19.

For the CDR3, the DNA is TGCGCCAGCAGCTATTTTAGCACCGGGGAGCTGTTTTTT. It is translated as CASSYFSTGELFF. The chain joins TRBV5-1 to TRBJ2-2, with unresolved D. Germline V CDR1 and CDR2: SGHRS, YFSETQ. The CDR3 runs to 13 residues. The germline V and J ends were trimmed by 3 bases and 4 bases, with 7 bases remaining between them.